The clone carrying this T cell receptor (beta chain) was observed a few times. The data originate from a study of spatial heterogeneity in lung cancer. The V segment lost 6 bases and the J segment 8 bases; nucleotides outside the gene matches: 15. CDR3 length: 17 residues. Per germline, CDR1 MDHEN and CDR2 SYDVKM. TCRdb passed the 5' RACE reads through MiXCR, listing each CDR3 protein once. The sample yields about 120,000 distinct CDR3 sequences, more than 10% seen once. Time point noted: blood at routine non-recurrence follow-up after resection. Material for sequencing was whole RNA from tumor, nontumor lung or frozen PBMC, left unsorted.

The sample consisted of PBMCs, taken at follow-up. The TCR originated in a male donor with early-stage non-small cell lung cancer. The J gene is TRBJ1-4, the V gene TRBV28; 10 bases are a match to TRBD1. In DNA form, the CDR3 reads TGTGCCAGCAGATTCGCGGGACAGGGGTTCAAAGGCGAAAAACTGTTTTTT. It specifies CASRFAGQGFKGEKLFF.